These 32 T cell receptor beta chains were sequenced from one sample in a study of shared clonotypes between healthy human individuals. Some clones are missing from TCRdb's copy, which holds only in-frame ones; the method was immunoSEQ multiplex PCR. The table shows 2 million or so clones, with around 96% occurring only once. CD45RO-negative CD8 cells positively selected for CCR7 made up the naive population, which excluded terminally differentiated effector memory CD45RA+ cells. What was sequenced was naive CD8+ T cells sorted from blood. These receptors originate from a young man in good health.

This sequence joins TRBV11-1 and TRBJ1-1, with D hard to call. Looked up from germline, CDR1 is SGHAT and CDR2 is FQDESV (reference sequence). Trimming took off 3 bases at V and 5 bases at J, with 10 bases between the two ends. The CDR3 sequence is 13 residues long. The CDR3 protein is CASSFNAQTEAFF. In DNA, the CDR3 is TGTGCCAGCAGCTTTAACGCACAGACTGAAGCTTTCTTT.

The chain links TRBV7-6 to TRBJ2-2, with TRBD2 matching 10 bases. With V trimmed by 3 bases and J by 3 bases, 4 bases remained unmatched. Germline-derived CDR1 and CDR2 are SGHVS and FNYEAQ. The CDR3 is 16 residues long. The CDR3 coding sequence is TGTGCCAGCAGCTTTGAAGCGGGAGGGTACACCGGGGAGCTGTTTTTT. It is translated as CASSFEAGGYTGELFF.

The V call is TRBV21-1, the J call TRBJ1-5. TRBV21-1 constitutes a pseudogene. The CDR3 covers 13 residues. Here the CDR3 reads CASSKAGGQPQHF. The CDR3 coding sequence is TGTGCCAGCAGCAAAGCCGGAGGTCAGCCCCAGCATTTT.

As to this clone: The sample carries other DNA sequences with the same CDR3. CDR3 coding DNA: TGTGCCAGCAGTTTAGGGGGGGCCACAGATACGCAGTATTTT. Amino acids: CASSLGGATDTQYF. The rearrangement links TRBV27 to TRBJ2-3, with D possibly matching TRBD2 (7 bases). The germline CDR1 and CDR2 sequences are MNHEY and SMNVEV (reference sequence). The CDR3 totals 14 residues. Trimming stripped 2 bases from V and 2 bases from J, with 8 bases between.

The V and J genes are TRBV4-1 and TRBJ2-5, with D possibly matching TRBD2 (6 bases). Germline V gene sequence: CDR1 MGHRA, CDR2 YSYEKL. The CDR3 totals 14 residues. V lost 0 bases to trimming and J lost 3 bases, with 8 bases between them. The CDR3 reads CASSQEWGEETQYF. In DNA form, the CDR3 reads TGCGCCAGCAGCCAAGAATGGGGGGAAGAGACCCAGTACTTC.

As for this clone: Within the sample, other DNA sequences also encode this same CDR3. The CDR3 coding sequence is TGTGCCAGCAGTGAAGGGCTAGCGGCGACCTACGAGCAGTACTTC. The encoded protein is CASSEGLAATYEQYF. J is TRBJ2-7 and V is TRBV6-1, with 7 positions matching TRBD2. This CDR3 has 15 residues. The germline V gene encodes CDR1 MNHNS and CDR2 SASEGT. Losses at the gene ends were 1 base for V and 2 bases for J; bases not matched to a gene: 5.

The count of this clone is one. V usage is TRBV5-1 and J usage is TRBJ2-7; D gene ambiguous. Germline V gives CDR1 SGHRS, CDR2 YFSETQ. V lost 0 bases and J lost 1, with 14 bases in between. The CDR3 runs 16 residues. The chain's CDR3 is CASSLDRRGVSYEQYF. In DNA, the CDR3 is TGCGCCAGCAGCTTGGATCGCCGTGGCGTATCCTACGAGCAGTACTTC.

The chain carries TRBV30 and TRBJ2-5, with D perhaps being TRBD1 or TRBD2 (5 bases each). The CDR3 length is 16 residues. V was shortened by 3 bases and J by 5 bases, with 22 bases between the two germline ends. The germline CDR1 and CDR2 sequences are GTSNPN and SVGIG (reference sequence). The CDR3 nucleotides are TGTGCCTGGAGAGACAAGTGGGGGAACCTGGGGGAGACCCAGTACTTC. This gives the protein CAWRDKWGNLGETQYF.

The chain joins TRBV5-1 to TRBJ1-6; D gene unclear. The length of the CDR3 is 15 residues. V dropped 1 base and J dropped 0 bases, with 5 bases sitting between them. Germline lookup yields CDR1 SGHRS and CDR2 YFSETQ. The CDR3 here is CASSLSTSYNSPLHF. In DNA form, the CDR3 reads TGCGCCAGCAGCTTGTCAACCTCCTATAATTCACCCCTCCACTTT.

The chain recombines TRBV7-9 with TRBJ2-7, with 8 positions matching TRBD1. The V gene end was trimmed by 11 bases and the J gene end by 6 bases; junction bases not matched to a gene: 12. CDR1 SEHNR and CDR2 FQNEAQ come from the germline V gene (reference sequence). CDR3 length: 13 amino acids. Here the CDR3 DNA reads TGTGCCGGCGGAGGGCAGGGGGCGGTCGAGCAGTACTTC. Its protein is CAGGGQGAVEQYF.

The rearrangement uses TRBV5-1 and TRBJ2-7; 10 bases match TRBD1. With V trimmed by 0 bases and J by 0 bases, 15 bases remained unmatched. CDR3 length: 20 amino acids. The germline gives CDR1 SGHRS, CDR2 YFSETQ. CDR3 sequence: CASSLDLWDRGQSTSYEQYF. CDR3 coding DNA: TGCGCCAGCAGCTTGGATCTATGGGACAGGGGCCAATCTACCTCCTACGAGCAGTACTTC.

This clone came up once. The rearrangement uses TRBV2 and TRBJ2-1; 8 bases fit TRBD1. Germline V gene sequence: CDR1 SNHLY, CDR2 FYNNEI. This CDR3 is built from 15 residues. The ends lost 5 bases at V and 2 bases at J; junction bases unmatched: 5. The CDR3 protein is CASSTDREPYNEQFF. In nucleotides, the CDR3 is TGTGCCAGCAGTACGGACAGGGAGCCCTACAATGAGCAGTTCTTC.

V is TRBV9 and J is TRBJ1-1; weak D call: TRBD1 (6 bases). Looked up from germline, CDR1 is SGDLS and CDR2 is YYNGEE. The CDR3 is 14 amino acids. The V end was cut by 4 bases, the J end by 5 bases, with 15 bases between. The CDR3 DNA is TGTGCCAGCAGCCCAGCAGGGGTGGGGACTGAAGCTTTCTTT. Translation gives CASSPAGVGTEAFF.

This chain uses TRBV11-1 with TRBJ2-4, with unresolved D. The germline V and J ends were trimmed by 6 bases and 2 bases, with 11 bases remaining between them. CDR1 and CDR2 from the germline V gene are SGHAT and FQDESV (reference sequence). The CDR3 runs to 14 residues. In nucleotides, the CDR3 is TGTGCCAGCAGGTCTCCAGCGACCAAAAACATTCAGTACTTC. It specifies CASRSPATKNIQYF.

The chain is built from TRBV28 and TRBJ2-5; TRBD2 agrees at 9 bases. This CDR3 comprises 14 residues. The V segment lost 4 bases and the J segment 4 bases; nucleotides outside the gene matches: 4. Germline V gives CDR1 MDHEN, CDR2 SYDVKM. The CDR3 sequence: CASSSGLAGETQYF. The CDR3 region has the DNA TGTGCCAGCAGTTCGGGACTAGCCGGAGAGACCCAGTACTTC.

This chain joins TRBV11-2 and TRBJ2-4; possibly TRBD2 for D (6 bases). Germline V gives CDR1 SGHAT, CDR2 FQNNGV. Trimming removed 2 bases from V and 0 bases from J, with 11 bases in between. This CDR3 region has 16 residues. Here the CDR3 reads CASSLWGDLAKNIQYF. DNA of the CDR3: TGTGCCAGCAGCTTATGGGGGGATTTAGCCAAAAACATTCAGTACTTC.

This clone was seen many times. The chain has TRBV7-8 and TRBJ2-7, with D perhaps TRBD1 or TRBD2 (5 bases each). Between the trimmed V and J ends, which lost 2 bases and 5 bases, there was a span of 16 bases. Germline V gives CDR1 SGHVS, CDR2 FQNEAQ. The length of the CDR3 is 15 residues. CDR3 sequence reads: CASSLWGRDDDEQYF. Here the CDR3 DNA reads TGTGCCAGCAGCTTATGGGGCAGGGACGATGACGAGCAGTACTTC.

The chain uses TRBV7-6 and TRBJ2-5; the D gene is possibly TRBD1 (5 bases). The CDR3 loop spans 16 amino acids. V shed 2 bases and J shed 5 bases, with 18 bases lying between them. In germline, CDR1 is SGHVS, CDR2 FNYEAQ. The CDR3, as DNA: TGTGCCAGCAGCTTAAATCTGGCAGGGCTGATGGAGACCCAGTACTTC. This translates into CASSLNLAGLMETQYF.

The chain couples TRBV19 to TRBJ2-1; TRBD2 matches at 11 bases. CDR3 length equals 16 residues. The germline gives CDR1 LNHDA, CDR2 SQIVND (reference sequence). The ends lost 3 bases at V and 7 bases at J; junction bases unmatched: 8. Here the CDR3 reads CASSIVSGGAGNEQFF. For the CDR3, the DNA is TGTGCCAGTAGTATTGTTAGCGGGGGGGCCGGGAATGAGCAGTTCTTC.

Comments on this clone: The same CDR3 also results from other DNA sequences found in this sample. The chain carries TRBV27 and TRBJ2-7, with D unresolved. Germline CDR1 reads MNHEY; CDR2 reads SMNVEV (reference sequence). V lost 2 bases to trimming and J lost 3 bases, with 8 bases between them. The CDR3 spans 13 residues. The DNA of the CDR3 is TGTGCCAGCAGTTTACGCACTAACTACGAGCAGTACTTC. Protein sequence: CASSLRTNYEQYF.

This chain joins TRBV7-9 and TRBJ2-3; no reliable D call. The CDR3 has 15 residues. Germline CDR1 reads SEHNR; CDR2 reads FQNEAQ (reference sequence). V was clipped by 2 bases and J by 7 bases, with 16 bases between them. The CDR3 DNA sequence: TGTGCCAGCAGCTTATTTGCGCCCATCGTTAATACGCAGTATTTT. Residues: CASSLFAPIVNTQYF.

The chain recombines TRBV6-1 with TRBJ2-3; no definite D call. Trimming shortened V by 1 base and J by 3 bases, and 14 bases separated the two germline ends. Germline V gene data show CDR1 as MNHNS and CDR2 as SASEGT. The CDR3 extends over 16 amino acids. CDR3 residues: CASSEVIRVGTDTQYF. DNA for the CDR3: TGTGCCAGCAGTGAAGTTATTCGGGTCGGGACAGATACGCAGTATTTT.

The CDR3 bases are TGTGCCAGCAGCGTATGGTCGACAGGTGGGAACACCGGGGAGCTGTTTTTT. This encodes CASSVWSTGGNTGELFF. V and J are TRBV5-4 and TRBJ2-2, with D possibly being TRBD1 (6 bases). V was pared by 4 bases and J by 1 base, with 17 bases between. Germline V gene sequence: CDR1 SGHNT, CDR2 YYREEE (reference sequence). This CDR3 spans 17 amino acids. The full variable domain, in which reference TRBV5-4 and TRBJ2-2 provide the parts outside the CDR3, is ETGVTQSPTHLIKTRGQQVTLRCSSQSGHNTVSWYQQALGQGPQFIFQYYREEENGRGNFPPRFSGLQFPNYSSELNVNALELDDSALYLCASSVWSTGGNTGELFFGEGSRLTVL.

This clone was found once. The same CDR3 can be traced to other DNA sequences in this sample. The rearrangement uses TRBV5-1 and TRBJ2-7; D not certain. The CDR3 loop spans 12 amino acids. The ends were cut back, 2 bases at V and 4 bases at J, with 7 bases in the middle. Germline CDR1 and CDR2: SGHRS and YFSETQ. CDR3 protein: CASSFGSYEQYF. CDR3 in DNA: TGCGCCAGCAGCTTTGGCTCGTACGAGCAGTACTTC.

To note about this clone: At the DNA level, this CDR3 is encoded by other sequences in the same sample as well. The J gene is TRBJ1-2, the V gene TRBV27; D gene ambiguous. CDR1 is MNHEY and CDR2 is SMNVEV in the germline V gene (reference sequence). V was trimmed by 0 bases and J by 1 base, leaving 6 bases between them. The CDR3 totals 14 residues. The CDR3 DNA reads TGTGCCAGCAGTTTATCGGGCAGTAACTATGGCTACACCTTC. Encoded protein: CASSLSGSNYGYTF.

The V gene is TRBV11-2, the J gene TRBJ2-7; D might be TRBD1 or TRBD2, each matching 5 bases. The CDR3 has 13 residues. V shed 5 bases and J shed 0 bases, with 8 bases lying between them. Germline V lookup: CDR1 SGHAT, CDR2 FQNNGV. The CDR3, as DNA: TGTGCCAGCAGCCGGGACCCCTCCTACGAGCAGTACTTC. Residues: CASSRDPSYEQYF.

The chain joins TRBV6-7 to TRBJ2-1; tentatively, D is TRBD1 (7 bases). TRBV6-7 is reported as an ORF; its role is uncertain. V shed 1 base and J shed 4 bases, with 11 bases lying between them. The length of the CDR3 is 15 residues. As DNA, the CDR3 is TGTGCCAGCAGTTACTTCTCAGGGGGGTACAATGAGCAGTTCTTC. This gives the protein CASSYFSGGYNEQFF.

This clone was counted once. V and J are TRBV2 and TRBJ2-4; TRBD1 aligns across 8 bases. Germline assignment: CDR1 SNHLY and CDR2 FYNNEI. The CDR3 consists of 16 residues. V lost 7 bases to trimming and J lost 7 bases; unmatched junction nucleotides: 15. The CDR3 region has the DNA TGTGCCAGCACCCACCCCGGACAGGGATTTCCCAACATTCAGTACTTC. Protein sequence: CASTHPGQGFPNIQYF.

The chain employs TRBV7-2 and TRBJ2-1, with 7 bases fitting TRBD2. The CDR3 spans 13 residues. From germline, CDR1 is SGHTA and CDR2 FQGNSA. With 2 bases clipped from V and 7 bases from J, the junction kept 2 bases outside the gene matches. The CDR3 bases are TGTGCCAGCAGCTTACTAGCGGAGAATGAGCAGTTCTTC. It encodes CASSLLAENEQFF.

The rearrangement links TRBV7-8 to TRBJ2-1; tentatively, D is TRBD2 (6 bases). Per the germline V gene, CDR1 is SGHVS and CDR2 is FQNEAQ. The CDR3 length is 16 residues. V was cut by 5 bases and J by 0 bases, with 14 bases left in between. CDR3 nucleotide sequence: TGTGCCAGCAGCCCGCGGGACTTGCGCTCCTACAATGAGCAGTTCTTC. The encoded protein is CASSPRDLRSYNEQFF. Full variable domain (rest looked up from reference TRBV7-8 and TRBJ2-1): GAGVSQSPRYKVAKRGQDVALRCDPISGHVSLFWYQQALGQGPEFLTYFQNEAQLDKSGLPSDRFFAERPEGSVSTLKIQRTQQEDSAVYLCASSPRDLRSYNEQFFGPGTRLTVL.

The V and J genes are TRBV11-2 and TRBJ2-7, with 7 positions matching TRBD2. The junction had 9 bases not matched to a gene; V was cut back by 1 base and J by 6 bases. Germline V gene lookup returns CDR1 SGHAT and CDR2 FQNNGV. The CDR3 runs to 15 residues. The CDR3 reads CASSLAFGRGVEQYF. The DNA of the CDR3 is TGTGCCAGCAGCTTAGCTTTCGGACGGGGGGTCGAGCAGTACTTC.

The chain employs TRBV6-5 and TRBJ2-7; possible D gene TRBD1, 5 bases. V lost 2 bases, J lost 7 bases, and 12 bases lay in between. This CDR3 contains 13 residues. Germline values: CDR1 MNHEY, CDR2 SVGAGI. CDR3 coding DNA: TGTGCCAGCAGTTACCTCAAAAAGGGGGAGCAGTACTTC. This encodes CASSYLKKGEQYF.